A single sample gave rise to the 32 T cell receptor beta chains below, sequenced in a study of beta chain features in type 1 diabetes (dated by TCRdb to the late 2010s). Findings and caveats that apply to the study as a whole: In all four CD4+ subsets, TCRB CDR3 length was moderately but significantly shorter in type 1 diabetes patients.

Their cognate antigens are unknown. The library was built by means of the immunoSEQ multiplex PCR assay. The entire amount of isolated RNA was reverse transcribed using the High Capacity cDNA Reverse Transcription Kit, so the sequenced TCRB transcripts were expressed ones. This is the immuneACCESS table as TCRdb keeps it, with only in-frame sequences that have V and J called. A part of the clones is gone; compared with another copy, unresolved V genes explain less than half, and the rest is unexplained. Present in this sample are under 850,000 clones, over 10% of which were seen just once. Less than 0.025% of the sample belongs to the ten largest clones. Material: naive CD4+ T cells from blood. This sample's cell subset or site label indicates: true naive CD4+ T cells. All receptors come from a man in his late teens or twenties with type 1 diabetes.

In its sample, this clone was seen once. This specimen includes other DNA sequences encoding the same CDR3. The chain combines TRBV19 with TRBJ1-2, with D unresolved. The CDR3 loop spans 11 amino acids. Trimming removed 6 bases from V and 1 base from J, with 3 bases in between. Looked up from germline, CDR1 is LNHDA and CDR2 is SQIVND (reference sequence). The CDR3 DNA reads TGTGCCAGTAGCGATAACTATGGCTACACCTTC. Amino acid sequence: CASSDNYGYTF.

The chain carries TRBV7-9 and TRBJ2-1; no clear D gene. Trimming left V 5 bases short and J 6 bases short, with 8 bases between. Per the germline V gene, CDR1 is SEHNR and CDR2 is FQNEAQ (reference sequence). CDR3 length: 12 amino acids. The CDR3 nucleotides read TGTGCCAGCAGCGTTTACTCCAATGAGCAGTTCTTC. Protein sequence: CASSVYSNEQFF. Variable domain in full (rest from reference TRBV7-9 and TRBJ2-1): DTGVSQNPRHKITKRGQNVTFRCDPISEHNRLYWYRQTLGQGPEFLTYFQNEAQLEKSRLLSDRFSAERPKGSFSTLEIQRTEQGDSAMYLCASSVYSNEQFFGPGTRLTVL.

This clone was found a few times. The chain recombines TRBV29-1 with TRBJ1-2; 8 bases map to TRBD1. In germline, CDR1 is SQVTM, CDR2 ANQGSEA. The CDR3 is made up of 12 amino acids. The V gene end was trimmed by 4 bases and the J gene end by 6 bases; junction bases not matched to a gene: 4. CDR3 nucleotides: TGCAGCGTTGCGGACAGGGCCCATGGCTACACCTTC. Protein sequence: CSVADRAHGYTF.

This clone was counted only a few times. This chain connects TRBV6-4 to TRBJ1-4; 9 positions agree with TRBD1. The length of the CDR3 is 15 residues. Germline-derived CDR1 and CDR2 are MRHNA and SNTAGT. V lost 4 bases to trimming and J lost 3 bases; unmatched junction nucleotides: 3. The CDR3 region is CASSARQGANEKLFF. CDR3 nucleotide sequence: TGTGCCAGCAGTGCCCGACAGGGGGCTAATGAAAAACTGTTTTTT.

This chain connects TRBV10-3 to TRBJ1-5; D ambiguous. This CDR3 is 16 amino acids long. V shed 3 bases and J shed 7 bases, with 19 bases lying between them. CDR1 and CDR2 (germline): ENHRY, SYGVKD. CDR3 residues: CAISDYLLDPEQPQHF. The CDR3 coding sequence is TGTGCCATCAGTGATTATTTGCTGGACCCGGAACAGCCCCAGCATTTT.

In this sample, this clone turned up a few times. This chain joins TRBV29-1 and TRBJ2-5; TRBD1 is a possible D gene (5 bases). This CDR3 spans 15 amino acids. Germline V gene lookup returns CDR1 SQVTM and CDR2 ANQGSEA. Trimming cost V 7 bases and J 1 base, with 19 bases left between them. CDR3 amino acids: CSAYGARQGQETQYF. In nucleotides, the CDR3 is TGCAGCGCTTACGGAGCGCGGCAGGGCCAAGAGACCCAGTACTTC. Supplemented by reference TRBV29-1 and TRBJ2-5, the full variable domain reads SAVISQKPSRDICQRGTSLTIQCQVDSQVTMMFWYRQQPGQSLTLIATANQGSEATYESGFVIDKFPISRPNLTFSTLTVSNMSPEDSSIYLCSAYGARQGQETQYFGPGTRLLVL.

The CDR3 here is CAWSVGLAGGTLSTDTQYF. The CDR3 DNA reads TGTGCCTGGAGTGTGGGGCTAGCGGGGGGCACCCTTAGCACAGATACGCAGTATTTT. The V call is TRBV30, the J call TRBJ2-3, with 11 nucleotides matching TRBD2. The CDR3 runs 19 residues. The trim removed 0 bases at V and 0 bases at J, leaving 11 bases unmatched. From germline, CDR1 is GTSNPN and CDR2 SVGIG (reference sequence).

This clone has more than one count but fewer than ten. The V call is TRBV25-1, the J call TRBJ1-2, with D tentatively TRBD1 (6 bases). CDR3 length equals 13 residues. CDR1 and CDR2 from the germline V gene are MGHDK and SYGVNS. Trimming took 4 bases from V and 4 from J, leaving 10 bases between them. CDR3 in amino acids: CASSVTGGYGYTF. The CDR3 DNA follows: TGTGCCAGCAGTGTGACAGGAGGCTATGGCTACACCTTC.

The rearrangement joins TRBV14 to TRBJ1-4; 7 bases agree with TRBD1. CDR1 and CDR2 from the germline V gene are SGHDN and FVKESK. The CDR3 covers 14 residues. Trimming took 3 bases from V and 3 from J; bases not matched to a gene: 1. CDR3 sequence: CASSHGTANEKLFF. The CDR3 bases are TGTGCCAGCAGCCATGGGACAGCTAATGAAAAACTGTTTTTT.

The rearrangement joins TRBV7-2 to TRBJ2-7; D might be TRBD1 or TRBD2, each matching 5 bases. The length of the CDR3 is 13 residues. The V end lost 5 bases, the J end lost 9 bases, and 17 bases lay between the germline ends. The V gene's germline CDR1 is SGHTA and CDR2 FQGNSA. The DNA of the CDR3 is TGTGCCAGCAGCCAGGGCTCCTCGAGGGGGCAGTACTTC. This translates into CASSQGSSRGQYF. The full variable domain, with the rest looked up from reference TRBV7-2 and TRBJ2-7, is GAGVSQSPSNKVTEKGKDVELRCDPISGHTALYWYRQSLGQGLEFLIYFQGNSAPDKSGLPSDRFSAERTGGSVSTLTIQRTQQEDSAVYLCASSQGSSRGQYFGPGTRLTVT.

The chain carries TRBV7-2 and TRBJ1-4, with D perhaps TRBD1 (5 bases). V shed 1 base and J shed 2 bases, with 14 bases lying between them. The CDR3 length is 17 residues. CDR1 SGHTA and CDR2 FQGNSA come from the germline V gene. The DNA for the CDR3 is TGTGCCAGCAGCTTAGTGCTGCAGGGCTGGACTAATGAAAAACTGTTTTTT. Its translation: CASSLVLQGWTNEKLFF. Together with reference TRBV7-2 and TRBJ1-4, the CDR3 gives the full variable domain: GAGVSQSPSNKVTEKGKDVELRCDPISGHTALYWYRQSLGQGLEFLIYFQGNSAPDKSGLPSDRFSAERTGGSVSTLTIQRTQQEDSAVYLCASSLVLQGWTNEKLFFGSGTQLSVL.

This clone has more than one count but fewer than ten. The genes are TRBV9 and TRBJ2-1; D not certain. The ends were cut back, 5 bases at V and 1 base at J, with 10 bases in the middle. The CDR3 contains 14 residues. Germline CDR1 and CDR2: SGDLS and YYNGEE. CDR3 bases: TGTGCCAGCAGAGCCGTGGGGTCCTACAATGAGCAGTTCTTC. Residues: CASRAVGSYNEQFF. The full variable domain, with the rest looked up from reference TRBV9 and TRBJ2-1, is DSGVTQTPKHLITATGQRVTLRCSPRSGDLSVYWYQQSLDQGLQFLIQYYNGEERAKGNILERFSAQQFPDLHSELNLSSLELGDSALYFCASRAVGSYNEQFFGPGTRLTVL.

This clone was detected only a few times. The chain is built from TRBV28 and TRBJ1-6; TRBD1 matches 7 bases. CDR1 is MDHEN, CDR2 SYDVKM, per germline. The junction had 7 bases not matched to a gene; V was cut back by 5 bases and J by 0 bases. This CDR3 is 17 amino acids long. The CDR3 coding sequence is TGTGCCAGCAGTCGACGACAGGGACTCTCCTATAATTCACCCCTCCACTTT. This gives the protein CASSRRQGLSYNSPLHF.

This clone has more than one count but fewer than ten. This chain joins TRBV28 and TRBJ2-7; tentative D call: TRBD2 (6 bases). Germline CDR1 MDHEN, CDR2 SYDVKM. The ends were cut back, 5 bases at V and 1 base at J, with 15 bases in the middle. CDR3 length: 15 amino acids. CDR3 sequence reads: CASSPSGLESYEQYF. In nucleotides, the CDR3 is TGTGCCAGCAGTCCCTCGGGACTGGAGTCCTACGAGCAGTACTTC.

The gene calls are TRBV7-2 and TRBJ2-5, with unresolved D. V lost 4 bases, J lost 7 bases, and 22 bases lay in between. The CDR3 is made up of 16 amino acids. Germline V lookup: CDR1 SGHTA, CDR2 FQGNSA. CDR3 protein: CASSSFISRRPGTQYF. CDR3 in DNA: TGTGCCAGCAGCTCCTTTATCTCGCGGCGTCCTGGGACCCAGTACTTC.

This clone was observed a few times. The CDR3 spells CAWSNLPGNTGELFF. CDR3 nucleotides: TGTGCCTGGAGTAACCTCCCGGGGAACACCGGGGAGCTGTTTTTT. The chain couples TRBV30 to TRBJ2-2; no reliable D call. CDR1 is GTSNPN and CDR2 is SVGIG in the germline V gene (reference sequence). The CDR3 length is 15 residues. V was clipped by 2 bases and J by 1 base, with 11 bases between them.

CDR3 sequence: CASSYGYKGADTQYF. As DNA, the CDR3 is TGTGCCAGCAGTTACGGCTATAAGGGCGCAGATACGCAGTATTTT. The rearrangement links TRBV6-5 to TRBJ2-3; D gene ambiguous. The CDR3 sequence is 15 residues long. Germline CDR1 MNHEY, CDR2 SVGAGI. The V end lost 2 bases, the J end lost 4 bases, and 13 bases lay between the germline ends.

The chain recombines TRBV6-1 with TRBJ2-1; unclear D gene. The CDR3 contains 15 residues. The V end lost 5 bases, the J end lost 3 bases, and 14 bases lay between the germline ends. The germline CDR1 and CDR2 sequences are MNHNS and SASEGT. This CDR3 is CASSILPASYNEQFF. In nucleotides, the CDR3 is TGTGCCAGCAGTATCCTCCCGGCTAGCTACAATGAGCAGTTCTTC.

This clone has a handful of counts. The rearrangement joins TRBV1 to TRBJ2-5; the table's D call of TRBD1 was not tested on the DNA. TRBV1 constitutes a pseudogene. The CDR3 covers 17 residues. As DNA, the CDR3 is TGCACCAGCAGCCTGGAGGGTTCGAGGGGGCCACTAGAGACCCAGTACTTC. Translating it yields CTSSLEGSRGPLETQYF.

The chain carries TRBV2 and TRBJ2-5; weak D call: TRBD2 (6 bases). The germline CDR1 and CDR2 sequences are SNHLY and FYNNEI. Between the trimmed V and J ends, which lost 5 bases and 4 bases, there was a span of 11 bases. The CDR3 length is 13 residues. The CDR3 sequence: CASSLEGPETQYF. The CDR3 DNA is TGTGCCAGCAGTCTGGAGGGGCCAGAGACCCAGTACTTC. Full variable domain (missing parts from reference TRBV2 and TRBJ2-5): EPEVTQTPSHQVTQMGQEVILRCVPISNHLYFYWYRQILGQKVEFLVSFYNNEISEKSEIFDDQFSVERPDGSNFTLKIRSTKLEDSAMYFCASSLEGPETQYFGPGTRLLVL.

This clone showed up just a few times. V and J are TRBV4-1 and TRBJ1-1; TRBD1 is a possible D gene (5 bases). Per germline, CDR1 MGHRA and CDR2 YSYEKL. This CDR3 spans 19 amino acids. The V and J ends lost 0 bases and 1 base respectively, with 21 bases between them. The CDR3 nucleotides read TGCGCCAGCAGCCAAGAGATTTCGGGGACTCGGGCCACGAACACTGAAGCTTTCTTT. It codes for CASSQEISGTRATNTEAFF.

The CDR3 loop is CAISPSDRSNTGELFF. The CDR3 DNA reads TGTGCCATCAGTCCCTCGGACAGGTCGAACACCGGGGAGCTGTTTTTT. This sequence joins TRBV10-3 and TRBJ2-2; TRBD1 agrees at 7 bases. Germline loops: CDR1 ENHRY, CDR2 SYGVKD. The junction had 6 bases not matched to a gene; V was cut back by 5 bases and J by 0 bases. This CDR3 contains 16 residues.

This clone was counted a single time. The junction does not match germline at one end; this may be a read error. The chain is built from TRBV28 and TRBJ2-5, with TRBD1 matching 7 bases. The CDR3 has 13 residues. The germline V gene encodes CDR1 MDHEN and CDR2 SYDVKM. Here the CDR3 reads CASSSELDRSYNF. For the CDR3, the DNA is TGTGCCAGCAGTTCGGAATTGGACAGGAGCTATAACTTC.

This clone was detected only a few times. Here the CDR3 DNA reads TGTGCCAGCAGCGTAGGAGACGGGGGGGACGAAGGACCCCCCCTCCACTTT. It translates to CASSVGDGGDEGPPLHF. The chain carries TRBV9 and TRBJ1-6; D possibly corresponds to TRBD1 (5 bases). Germline V gene lookup returns CDR1 SGDLS and CDR2 YYNGEE. V lost 0 bases and J 13 bases, leaving 23 bases between the germline ends. The CDR3 has 17 residues.

The CDR3 bases are TGCGCCAGCAGTTCGACAGAGATCTATGGCTACACCTTC. Translated, it gives CASSSTEIYGYTF. This rearrangement joins TRBV4-1 to TRBJ1-2; a weak D match, TRBD1 (5 bases). Germline-derived CDR1 and CDR2 are MGHRA and YSYEKL. The V gene lost 6 bases and the J gene lost 4 bases, with 12 bases spanning the gap. This CDR3 comprises 13 residues.

This chain connects TRBV7-2 to TRBJ2-7; 11 bases line up with TRBD2. Germline V lookup: CDR1 SGHTA, CDR2 FQGNSA. This CDR3 region has 14 residues. After removal of 3 bases from V and 3 bases from J, the junction contained 1 base not matched to a gene. The CDR3 DNA is TGTGCCAGCAGCTTTAGCGGGGGGGACTACGAGCAGTACTTC. Translating gives CASSFSGGDYEQYF.

This chain connects TRBV28 to TRBJ1-5; D is undetermined. CDR3 length: 15 amino acids. V dropped 6 bases and J dropped 2 bases, with 14 bases sitting between them. The V gene's germline CDR1 is MDHEN and CDR2 SYDVKM. CDR3 nucleotide sequence: TGTGCCAGCAGGGAACTACCTTCGGGCAATCAGCCCCAGCATTTT. It encodes CASRELPSGNQPQHF.

J is TRBJ2-2 and V is TRBV5-6, with D uncertain. The CDR3 is 14 residues long. Germline CDR1 reads SGHDT; CDR2 reads YYEEEE. V was trimmed by 1 base and J by 2 bases, leaving 6 bases between them. For the CDR3, the DNA is TGTGCCAGCAGCTTGTTTCGTAACACCGGGGAGCTGTTTTTT. Translating gives CASSLFRNTGELFF.

This clone was observed a few times. This rearrangement joins TRBV10-3 to TRBJ2-1, with 9 bases matching TRBD2. The junction had 6 bases not matched to a gene; V was cut back by 0 bases and J by 0 bases. There are 18 residues in the CDR3. Germline V gene sequence: CDR1 ENHRY, CDR2 SYGVKD. The CDR3 DNA follows: TGTGCCATCAGTGAGTCCAGCGGGGGGTCGAGCTCCTACAATGAGCAGTTCTTC. Protein product: CAISESSGGSSSYNEQFF.

For this clone: The sample contains more than one DNA sequence encoding this CDR3. V and J are TRBV25-1 and TRBJ1-4, with D possibly being TRBD1 (5 bases). The ends were cut back, 3 bases at V and 5 bases at J, with 13 bases in the middle. Germline lookup yields CDR1 MGHDK and CDR2 SYGVNS. The CDR3 is 15 amino acids. CDR3 residues: CASSDPGLANEKLFF. The DNA of the CDR3 is TGTGCCAGCAGTGATCCGGGACTGGCAAATGAAAAACTGTTTTTT.

This chain joins TRBV7-9 and TRBJ2-5; D might be TRBD1 (6 bases). The V and J ends lost 5 bases and 0 bases respectively, with 10 bases between them. The CDR3 contains 14 residues. Per germline, CDR1 SEHNR and CDR2 FQNEAQ (reference sequence). The CDR3 nucleotides are TGTGCCAGCAGCCCAGGACAGTACCAAGAGACCCAGTACTTC. It encodes CASSPGQYQETQYF.

V gene TRBV30 combines with J gene TRBJ1-1; D is uncertain. This CDR3 contains 15 residues. Germline CDR1 reads GTSNPN; CDR2 reads SVGIG (reference sequence). Trimming took off 2 bases at V and 0 bases at J, with 13 bases between the two ends. CDR3: CAWSPIPTVNTEAFF. For the CDR3, the DNA is TGTGCCTGGAGTCCTATCCCCACAGTGAACACTGAAGCTTTCTTT. Looking up the rest from reference TRBV30 and TRBJ1-1 gives the full variable domain: SQTIHQWPATLVQPVGSPLSLECTVEGTSNPNLYWYRQAAGRGLQLLFYSVGIGQISSEVPQNLSASRPQDRQFILSSKKLLLSDSGFYLCAWSPIPTVNTEAFFGQGTRLTVV.